A selection of T cell receptor beta chains follows, all from one sample in a study of CD8 T cells in Susac syndrome. In TCRdb, the immunoSEQ multiplex PCR reads were re-called with MiXCR into one record per CDR3 protein. The profile shows 250,000 to 300,000 distinct CDR3 sequences, around 84% of them singletons. Sequencing input: CD8+ T cells from PBMCs. The receptor source for this set is a human donor with multiple sclerosis. The CDR3 runs from the conserved cysteine through the conserved F or W. The D gene is left open where the match is weak. Part of the rows lack a size; the others show once, few, many or a class for expanded clones.

j_gene: TRBJ2-7; d_gene: .; v_gene: TRBV4-1; abundance: .; CDR3nt: TGCGCCAGCAGGACAGTGGACCAATCCTACGAGCAGTACTTC; CDR3aa: CASRTVDQSYEQYF
j_gene: TRBJ1-5; d_gene: .; v_gene: TRBV27; abundance: .; CDR3nt: TGTGCCAGCAGTTTAGACGAGGGTCATCAGCCCCAGCATTTT; CDR3aa: CASSLDEGHQPQHF
j_gene: TRBJ1-1; d_gene: .; v_gene: TRBV7-9; abundance: few; CDR3nt: TGTGCCAGCAGCTTAGAATCTGGAGAAGCTTTCTTT; CDR3aa: CASSLESGEAFF
j_gene: TRBJ2-7; d_gene: .; v_gene: TRBV2; abundance: .; CDR3nt: TGTGCCAGCGGGCACACGCTTTCCTACGAGCAGTACTTC; CDR3aa: CASGHTLSYEQYF
j_gene: TRBJ2-3; d_gene: TRBD2; v_gene: TRBV14; abundance: .; CDR3nt: TGTGCCAGCAGCCAAGATAGTGTTAGCGGGAGCGAGATAAAGGCCACAGATACGCAGTATTTT; CDR3aa: CASSQDSVSGSEIKATDTQYF
j_gene: TRBJ1-1; d_gene: .; v_gene: TRBV7-9; abundance: .; CDR3nt: TGTGCCAGCAGCTTAAAGGGACAAGATACTGAAGCTTTCTTT; CDR3aa: CASSLKGQDTEAFF
j_gene: TRBJ1-2; d_gene: .; v_gene: TRBV4-1; abundance: .; CDR3nt: TGCGCCAGCAGCCAAGGAGGGGAAGGTTCTGGCTACACCTTC; CDR3aa: CASSQGGEGSGYTF
j_gene: TRBJ2-1; d_gene: TRBD2; v_gene: TRBV7-2; abundance: .; CDR3nt: TGTGCCAGCAGCAAGCAGCTAATAGCGGGAGTTAGAAACAATGAGCAGTTCTTC; CDR3aa: CASSKQLIAGVRNNEQFF
j_gene: TRBJ2-1; d_gene: .; v_gene: TRBV28; abundance: .; CDR3nt: TGTGCCAGCAGTGTACCGGGACTTGCCCTGAATGAGCAGTTCTTC; CDR3aa: CASSVPGLALNEQFF
j_gene: TRBJ2-1; d_gene: .; v_gene: TRBV10-2; abundance: once; CDR3nt: TGCGCAGGGGTGGGCGCCCGCTACAATGAGCAGTTCTTC; CDR3aa: CAGVGARYNEQFF
j_gene: TRBJ1-5; d_gene: .; v_gene: TRBV6-1; abundance: .; CDR3nt: TGTGCCAGCAGTGAAAGGGTCGGCGGGGCTTTAGGGACCCAGCATTTT; CDR3aa: CASSERVGGALGTQHF
j_gene: TRBJ2-1; d_gene: .; v_gene: TRBV7-9; abundance: .; CDR3nt: TGTGCCAGCAGCTTAGTTCCAGACCATGAGCAGTTCTTC; CDR3aa: CASSLVPDHEQFF
j_gene: TRBJ2-7; d_gene: .; v_gene: TRBV4-1; abundance: .; CDR3nt: TGCGCCGGCAGCCAGCAGGGGGGGCACGAGCAGTACTTC; CDR3aa: CAGSQQGGHEQYF
j_gene: TRBJ1-5; d_gene: TRBD1; v_gene: TRBV19; abundance: .; CDR3nt: TGTGCCAGTACCCTACAGGGGTGGAATCAGCCCCAGCATTTT; CDR3aa: CASTLQGWNQPQHF
j_gene: TRBJ1-2; d_gene: TRBD1; v_gene: TRBV7-9; abundance: once; CDR3nt: TGTGCCAGCAGCCCTGGAGGGGGCCTCTATGGCTACACCTTC; CDR3aa: CASSPGGGLYGYTF
j_gene: TRBJ2-5; d_gene: TRBD2; v_gene: TRBV9; abundance: .; CDR3nt: TGTGCCAGCAGCACCGGACTAGCGGGAGGGTTAGGAGAGACCCAGTACTTC; CDR3aa: CASSTGLAGGLGETQYF
j_gene: TRBJ1-5; d_gene: .; v_gene: TRBV28; abundance: once; CDR3nt: TGTGCCAGCAGTTTGGGGTGGCTCGTGAATCAGCCCCAGCATTTT; CDR3aa: CASSLGWLVNQPQHF
j_gene: TRBJ1-5; d_gene: .; v_gene: TRBV28; abundance: .; CDR3nt: TGTGCCAGCAGTTTGGTTCGGGGAAATCAGCCCCAGCATTTT; CDR3aa: CASSLVRGNQPQHF
j_gene: TRBJ1-1; d_gene: .; v_gene: TRBV28; abundance: .; CDR3nt: TGTGCCAGCAGATTAGACACTGAAGCTTTCTTT; CDR3aa: CASRLDTEAFF
j_gene: TRBJ1-3; d_gene: .; v_gene: TRBV27; abundance: .; CDR3nt: TGTGCCAGCGGGGCCGGCTCTGGAAACACCATATATTTT; CDR3aa: CASGAGSGNTIYF
j_gene: TRBJ2-7; d_gene: .; v_gene: TRBV4-1; abundance: .; CDR3nt: TGCGCCAGCAGCCAAGCCGGCCTGCCCGGGGACGAGCAGTACTTC; CDR3aa: CASSQAGLPGDEQYF
j_gene: TRBJ2-2; d_gene: TRBD1; v_gene: TRBV6-1; abundance: .; CDR3nt: TGTGCCAGCACCTTGGGGGACAGGGGTACCACCGGGGAGCTGTTTTTT; CDR3aa: CASTLGDRGTTGELFF
j_gene: TRBJ2-1; d_gene: .; v_gene: TRBV7-6; abundance: .; CDR3nt: TGTGCCAGCACGCCAGGGCCCTACAATGAGCAGTTCTTC; CDR3aa: CASTPGPYNEQFF
j_gene: TRBJ1-5; d_gene: TRBD1; v_gene: TRBV10-3; abundance: once; CDR3nt: TGTGCCATCAGTGAGAGGCAGGGGGTAAGTCAGCCCCAGCATTTT; CDR3aa: CAISERQGVSQPQHF
j_gene: TRBJ2-1; d_gene: TRBD2; v_gene: TRBV7-2; abundance: .; CDR3nt: TGTGCCAGCAGCTTGCGTAGGACTAGCGGGAGGCCGACTTCCAGCCTTGATGAGCAGTTCTTC; CDR3aa: CASSLRRTSGRPTSSLDEQFF
j_gene: TRBJ2-7; d_gene: TRBD2; v_gene: TRBV10-3; abundance: .; CDR3nt: TGTGCCACCACTAGCGCGACTACCTACGAGCAGTACTTC; CDR3aa: CATTSATTYEQYF
j_gene: TRBJ2-7; d_gene: .; v_gene: TRBV7-8; abundance: .; CDR3nt: TGTGCCAGCAGCCTACCAATCTCCCGACCGTCCGACGAGCAGTACTTC; CDR3aa: CASSLPISRPSDEQYF
j_gene: TRBJ1-5; d_gene: .; v_gene: TRBV6-1; abundance: .; CDR3nt: TGTGCCAGCAGTGTAGTTGACTCTCTAAGATATCAGCCCCAGCATTTT; CDR3aa: CASSVVDSLRYQPQHF
j_gene: TRBJ1-6; d_gene: TRBD1; v_gene: TRBV4-1; abundance: .; CDR3nt: TGCGCCAGCAGCCAAACCGGGACAGGGGAGAGTTCACCCCTCCACTTT; CDR3aa: CASSQTGTGESSPLHF
j_gene: TRBJ2-7; d_gene: TRBD1; v_gene: TRBV5-1; abundance: few; CDR3nt: TGCGCCAGCAGCTCCCGCAGGGGGCTCGCCTACGAGCAGTACTTC; CDR3aa: CASSSRRGLAYEQYF
j_gene: TRBJ2-1; d_gene: TRBD2; v_gene: TRBV7-8; abundance: .; CDR3nt: TGTGCCAGCAGCCAGACTAGCGGGCCCGAGGGCTCCTACAATGAGCAGTTCTTC; CDR3aa: CASSQTSGPEGSYNEQFF
j_gene: TRBJ2-7; d_gene: TRBD1; v_gene: TRBV29-1; abundance: once; CDR3nt: TGCAGCGTTGGGGGACAGGACATATACGAGCAGTACTTC; CDR3aa: CSVGGQDIYEQYF
j_gene: TRBJ1-1; d_gene: .; v_gene: TRBV30; abundance: .; CDR3nt: TGTGCCTGGAACGGGGGCAGCGGTGGAGCTTTCTTT; CDR3aa: CAWNGGSGGAFF
j_gene: TRBJ1-6; d_gene: .; v_gene: TRBV21-1; abundance: once; CDR3nt: TGTGCCAGCTGCAAAGCGCTGGGGCAGGGAACCTATAATTCACCCCTCCACTTT; CDR3aa: CASCKALGQGTYNSPLHF
j_gene: TRBJ2-5; d_gene: .; v_gene: TRBV3-1; abundance: .; CDR3nt: TGTGCCAGCAGCCAAGTGCTTGAGGTGGGAGGTACTGGTGAGACCCAGTACTTC; CDR3aa: CASSQVLEVGGTGETQYF